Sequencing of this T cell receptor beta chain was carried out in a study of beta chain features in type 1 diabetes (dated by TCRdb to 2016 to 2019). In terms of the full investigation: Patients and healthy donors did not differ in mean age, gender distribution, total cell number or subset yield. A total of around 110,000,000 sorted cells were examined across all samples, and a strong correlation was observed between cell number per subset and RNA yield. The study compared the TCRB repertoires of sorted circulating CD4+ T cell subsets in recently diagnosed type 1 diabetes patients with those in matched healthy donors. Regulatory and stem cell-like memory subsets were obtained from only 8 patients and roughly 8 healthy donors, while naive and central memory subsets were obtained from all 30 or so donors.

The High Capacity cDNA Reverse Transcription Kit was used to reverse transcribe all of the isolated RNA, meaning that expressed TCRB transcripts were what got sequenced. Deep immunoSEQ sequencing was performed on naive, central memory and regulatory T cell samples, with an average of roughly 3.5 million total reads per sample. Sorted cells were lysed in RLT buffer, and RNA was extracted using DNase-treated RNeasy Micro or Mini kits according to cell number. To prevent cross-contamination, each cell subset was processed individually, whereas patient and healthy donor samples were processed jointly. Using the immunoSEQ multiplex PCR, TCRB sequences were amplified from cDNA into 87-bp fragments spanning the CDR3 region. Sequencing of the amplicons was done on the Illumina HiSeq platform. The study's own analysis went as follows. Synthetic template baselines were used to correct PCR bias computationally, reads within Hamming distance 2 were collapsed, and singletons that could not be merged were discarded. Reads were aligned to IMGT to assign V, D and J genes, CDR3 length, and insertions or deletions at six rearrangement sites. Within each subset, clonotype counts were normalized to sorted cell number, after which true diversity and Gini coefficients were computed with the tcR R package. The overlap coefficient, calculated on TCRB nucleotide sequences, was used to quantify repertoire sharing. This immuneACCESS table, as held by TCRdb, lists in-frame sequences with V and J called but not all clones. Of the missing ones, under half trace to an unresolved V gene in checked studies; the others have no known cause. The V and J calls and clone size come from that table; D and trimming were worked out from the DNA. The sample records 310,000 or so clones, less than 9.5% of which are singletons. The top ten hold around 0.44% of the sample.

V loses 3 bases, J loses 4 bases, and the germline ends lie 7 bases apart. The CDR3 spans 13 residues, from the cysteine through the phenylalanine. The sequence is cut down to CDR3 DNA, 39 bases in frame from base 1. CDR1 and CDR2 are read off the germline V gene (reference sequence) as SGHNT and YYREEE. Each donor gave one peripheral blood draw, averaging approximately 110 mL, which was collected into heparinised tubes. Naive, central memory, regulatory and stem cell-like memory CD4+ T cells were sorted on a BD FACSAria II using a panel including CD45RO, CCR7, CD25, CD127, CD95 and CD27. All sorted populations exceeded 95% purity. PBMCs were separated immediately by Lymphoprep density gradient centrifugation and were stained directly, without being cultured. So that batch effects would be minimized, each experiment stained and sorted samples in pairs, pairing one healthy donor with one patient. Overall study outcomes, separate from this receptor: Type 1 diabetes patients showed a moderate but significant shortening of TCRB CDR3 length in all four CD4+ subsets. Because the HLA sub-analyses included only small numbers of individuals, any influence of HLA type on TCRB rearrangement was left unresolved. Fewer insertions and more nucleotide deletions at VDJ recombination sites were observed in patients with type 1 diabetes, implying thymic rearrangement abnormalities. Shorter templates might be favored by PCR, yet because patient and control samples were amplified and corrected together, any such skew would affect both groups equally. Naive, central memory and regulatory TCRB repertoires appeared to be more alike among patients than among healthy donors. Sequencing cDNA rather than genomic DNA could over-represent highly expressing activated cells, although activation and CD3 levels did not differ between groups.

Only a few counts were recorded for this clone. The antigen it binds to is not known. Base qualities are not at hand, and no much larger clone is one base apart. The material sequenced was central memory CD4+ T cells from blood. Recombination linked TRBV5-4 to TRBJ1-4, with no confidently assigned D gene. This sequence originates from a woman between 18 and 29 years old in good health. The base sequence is TGTGCCAGCAGCTGGGCCCTTAATGAAAAACTGTTTTTT. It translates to CASSWALNEKLFF. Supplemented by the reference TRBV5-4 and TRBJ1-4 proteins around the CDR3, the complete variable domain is ETGVTQSPTHLIKTRGQQVTLRCSSQSGHNTVSWYQQALGQGPQFIFQYYREEENGRGNFPPRFSGLQFPNYSSELNVNALELDDSALYLCASSWALNEKLFFGSGTQLSVL.